This entry lists 13 T cell receptor beta chains sequenced from one sample in a study of T cell responses to AZD1222 COVID-19 vaccine. TCRdb's table, derived via immunoSEQ multiplex PCR, lists solely in-frame clones and lacks some. The repertoire holds 120,000 to 150,000 clones, with roughly nine tenths as singletons. Sequencing used peripheral blood, obtained 28 days after the second AZD1222 dose. These receptors came from an adult who received the AZD1222 COVID-19 vaccine.

This clone was found once. Here the CDR3 DNA reads TGTGCCAGTAGTATATCAACCGGACTAGCGGGGGCCTACGAGCAGTACTTC. Translating it yields CASSISTGLAGAYEQYF. This chain connects TRBV19 to TRBJ2-7; TRBD2 matches at 13 bases. CDR1 and CDR2 (germline): LNHDA, SQIVND (reference sequence). The junction had 6 bases not matched to a gene; V was cut back by 2 bases and J by 2 bases. The CDR3 loop spans 17 amino acids.

The chain links TRBV27 to TRBJ2-1, with 15 bases aligning to TRBD2. Trimming took 0 bases from V and 10 from J; bases not matched to a gene: 7. Germline CDR1 MNHEY, CDR2 SMNVEV (reference sequence). CDR3 length: 17 amino acids. The CDR3 protein is CASSLSGLAGGVREQFF. In DNA, the CDR3 is TGTGCCAGCAGTTTATCCGGACTAGCGGGAGGGGTTAGAGAGCAGTTCTTC.

The count of this clone is one. In DNA form, the CDR3 reads TGTGCCAGCAGCCGTGCCTACAGGGGGCTTGTGAACACTGAAGCTTTCTTT. The encoded protein is CASSRAYRGLVNTEAFF. The chain couples TRBV5-6 to TRBJ1-1; 9 nucleotides match TRBD1. Germline CDR1 reads SGHDT; CDR2 reads YYEEEE. The CDR3 covers 17 residues. Trimming at V came to 4 bases and at J to 0 bases, leaving 10 bases not matched to a gene. Full variable domain (outside the CDR3, taken from reference TRBV5-6 and TRBJ1-1): DAGVTQSPTHLIKTRGQQVTLRCSPKSGHDTVSWYQQALGQGPQFIFQYYEEEERQRGNFPDRFSGHQFPNYSSELNVNALLLGDSALYLCASSRAYRGLVNTEAFFGQGTRLTVV.

This CDR3 reads CASSLAVQLNTEAFF. DNA of the CDR3: TGCGCCAGCAGCTTGGCCGTGCAGTTGAACACTGAAGCTTTCTTT. V is TRBV5-1 and J is TRBJ1-1, with no clear D. The V end lost 0 bases, the J end lost 0 bases, and 9 bases lay between the germline ends. Germline loops: CDR1 SGHRS, CDR2 YFSETQ. The CDR3 extends over 15 amino acids.

The CDR3 sequence is CASSLAGGAGTEAFF. DNA of the CDR3: TGTGCCAGCAGCTTAGCCGGGGGCGCGGGGACTGAAGCTTTCTTT. The chain carries TRBV7-6 and TRBJ1-1; the D gene is possibly TRBD1 (6 bases). Trimming left V 0 bases short and J 5 bases short, with 13 bases between. CDR1 is SGHVS, CDR2 FNYEAQ, per germline. CDR3 length: 15 amino acids.

The chain carries TRBV5-5 and TRBJ2-3; 10 bases are a match to TRBD2. The ends lost 4 bases at V and 0 bases at J; junction bases unmatched: 5. The V gene's germline CDR1 is SGHKS and CDR2 YYEKEE (reference sequence). There are 16 residues in the CDR3. The CDR3 DNA reads as TGTGCCAGCAGCCCCGGGACTAGCGTGAGCACAGATACGCAGTATTTT. Its translation is CASSPGTSVSTDTQYF.

The J gene is TRBJ2-4, the V gene TRBV28; perhaps D is TRBD1 or TRBD2 (6 bases each). The CDR3 totals 12 residues. Germline V gene sequence: CDR1 MDHEN, CDR2 SYDVKM. Deletions cut 7 bases from V and 10 bases from J, with 14 bases between. The CDR3 loop reads CASNPGASIQYF. The CDR3 DNA sequence: TGTGCCAGCAACCCGGGGGCCTCAATTCAGTACTTC.

J is TRBJ2-5 and V is TRBV4-2, with a weak D call TRBD2 (5 bases). V was shortened by 0 bases and J by 5 bases, with 7 bases between the two germline ends. The length of the CDR3 is 13 residues. From germline, CDR1 is LGHNA and CDR2 YNFKEQ. The CDR3 DNA reads TGTGCCAGCAGCCAAGACTCGGGGGAGACCCAGTACTTC. It specifies CASSQDSGETQYF.

The genes are TRBV7-2 and TRBJ2-7; TRBD1 or TRBD2 may be the D gene (5 bases each). V was shortened by 2 bases and J by 3 bases, with 14 bases between the two germline ends. The CDR3 totals 15 residues. The germline V gene has CDR1 SGHTA and CDR2 FQGNSA. In DNA, the CDR3 is TGTGCCAGCAGCTTAACCCCCGGGGCCGGCTACGAGCAGTACTTC. Protein: CASSLTPGAGYEQYF.

The chain has TRBV7-8 and TRBJ1-5; D gene ambiguous. The V gene lost 1 base and the J gene lost 4 bases, with 8 bases spanning the gap. The CDR3 is 14 amino acids. Germline V lookup: CDR1 SGHVS, CDR2 FQNEAQ. Written as DNA, the CDR3 is TGTGCCAGCAGCTTAGGGCACAGAAATCAGCCCCAGCATTTT. Translating it yields CASSLGHRNQPQHF.

Written as DNA, the CDR3 is TGTGCCAGCAGCCCGGGACAGGCTTCTAGCTATGGCTACACCTTC. Its protein product is CASSPGQASSYGYTF. This sequence joins TRBV11-1 and TRBJ1-2; 8 nucleotides agree with TRBD1. The CDR3 is 15 amino acids. V gave up 5 bases and J gave up 4 bases; unmatched junction bases: 9. Germline V CDR1 and CDR2: SGHAT, FQDESV (reference sequence).

On this clone: Other DNA sequences in this specimen translate into the identical CDR3. V and J are TRBV7-2 and TRBJ1-1, with D perhaps matching TRBD1 (5 bases). The V gene's germline CDR1 is SGHTA and CDR2 FQGNSA. With 1 base removed from V and 2 bases from J, the gap between germline ends came to 8 bases. The CDR3 is 14 amino acids. CDR3 protein: CASSLGQLNTEAFF. Here the CDR3 DNA reads TGTGCCAGCAGCTTAGGACAGCTAAACACTGAAGCTTTCTTT.

V gene TRBV7-9 combines with J gene TRBJ2-3; 13 nucleotides agree with TRBD2. CDR1 is SEHNR and CDR2 is FQNEAQ in the germline V gene (reference sequence). The CDR3 is 14 residues long. After removal of 7 bases from V and 5 bases from J, the junction contained 3 bases not matched to a gene. CDR3 in DNA: TGTGCCAGCAAGACTAGCGGGAGGTTAGATACGCAGTATTTT. Amino acids: CASKTSGRLDTQYF.